Below are 17 T cell receptor beta chains sequenced from a single sample in a study of CD8 T cells in ankylosing spondylitis. Each CDR3 protein is one row after TCRdb ran MiXCR on the 5' RACE reads. The table includes 200,000 to 250,000 distinct CDR3 sequences, roughly 10% detected once. The sample consisted of blood, either unsorted or a sorted T cell fraction (not recorded which). The source of these receptors is a male donor with ankylosing spondylitis or in good health (not recorded which).

This clonotype was counted many times. The chain uses TRBV4-2 and TRBJ2-3, with 10 bases identical to TRBD2. The V segment lost 0 bases and the J segment 10 bases; nucleotides outside the gene matches: 7. Germline lookup yields CDR1 LGHNA and CDR2 YNFKEQ. The CDR3 sequence is 15 residues long. The CDR3 nucleotides read TGTGCCAGCAGCCAAGAACTAGAGCGGGGGGGCCCGCAGTATTTT. It is translated as CASSQELERGGPQYF.

This clonotype was seen repeatedly, ten times or more. J is TRBJ1-4 and V is TRBV7-9; D gene ambiguous. The CDR3 covers 11 residues. Trimming removed 5 bases from V and 8 bases from J, with 6 bases in between. The germline CDR1 and CDR2 sequences are SEHNR and FQNEAQ (reference sequence). DNA of the CDR3: TGTGCCAGCAGCCCGGAGGAAAAACTGTTTTTT. It is translated as CASSPEEKLFF.

The genes are TRBV9 and TRBJ2-7, with a weak D call TRBD2 (6 bases). Germline V gene data show CDR1 as SGDLS and CDR2 as YYNGEE. The germline V and J ends were trimmed by 2 bases and 0 bases, with 9 bases remaining between them. CDR3 length: 14 amino acids. CDR3 residues: CASSVGGNSYEQYF. CDR3 nucleotide sequence: TGTGCCAGCAGCGTCGGGGGTAACTCCTACGAGCAGTACTTC.

This clonotype has a handful of counts. This chain connects TRBV5-4 to TRBJ2-7; 8 bases fit TRBD2. Trimming cost V 2 bases and J 4 bases; bases outside gene matches: 11. From germline, CDR1 is SGHNT and CDR2 YYREEE (reference sequence). The CDR3 length is 16 residues. This CDR3 reads CASSFEASGGRYEQYF. The CDR3 DNA is TGTGCCAGCAGCTTCGAAGCGAGCGGGGGCCGTTACGAGCAGTACTTC.

The sample holds a few counts of this clonotype. The gene calls are TRBV5-1 and TRBJ2-1; a weak D match, TRBD1 (6 bases). This CDR3 is built from 13 residues. Trimming took 4 bases from V and 7 from J, leaving 12 bases between them. Per the germline V gene, CDR1 is SGHRS and CDR2 is YFSETQ. In nucleotides, the CDR3 is TGCGCCAGCAGCAACACACAGGGAAATGAGCAGTTCTTC. Protein sequence: CASSNTQGNEQFF.

This sequence joins TRBV2 and TRBJ2-3; 8 positions match TRBD1. CDR1 and CDR2 (germline): SNHLY, FYNNEI. The CDR3 extends over 13 amino acids. The junction had 7 bases not matched to a gene; V was cut back by 11 bases and J by 3 bases. CDR3 in amino acids: CAGNRGFTDTQYF. The DNA for the CDR3 is TGTGCCGGGAACAGGGGGTTTACAGATACGCAGTATTTT.

The CDR3 bases are TGTGCTAGTGGTTCCGAAGGTTGGGACAGGGTGTGGTATGGCTACACCTTC. It translates to CASGSEGWDRVWYGYTF. The chain is built from TRBV12-5 and TRBJ1-2; 9 nucleotides align to TRBD1. The germline gives CDR1 LGHNT, CDR2 FRNRAP. The CDR3 length is 17 residues. V shed 4 bases, J shed 5 bases, and the junction held 14 bases outside the gene matches.

This clonotype showed up many times. The chain is built from TRBV25-1 and TRBJ2-5; 7 bases line up with TRBD1. This CDR3 has 14 residues. Germline V CDR1 and CDR2: MGHDK, SYGVNS. J was trimmed by 4 bases and V by 4 bases; bases with no gene match: 6. DNA for the CDR3: TGTGCCAGCAGTGGGCACAGGGGTTCAGAGACCCAGTACTTC. Translating it yields CASSGHRGSETQYF.

V and J are TRBV9 and TRBJ2-2; 7 nucleotides match TRBD1. Germline V gene sequence: CDR1 SGDLS, CDR2 YYNGEE. This CDR3 spans 14 amino acids. With 6 bases clipped from V and 7 bases from J, the junction kept 9 bases outside the gene matches. The CDR3 DNA follows: TGTGCCAGCAATCCGGACAGGATTGGCGGGGAGCTGTTTTTT. Protein product: CASNPDRIGGELFF.

For this clonotype: This clone may be a read error of a much larger clone one base away. The gene calls are TRBV7-8 and TRBJ2-3; D not certain. The V gene lost 3 bases and the J gene lost 6 bases, with 7 bases spanning the gap. Germline V gene sequence: CDR1 SGHVS, CDR2 FQNEAQ. The CDR3 extends over 12 amino acids. The CDR3 loop is CASSFPVDTQYF. CDR3 DNA: TGTGCCAGCAGCTTCCCCGTTGATACGCAGTATTTT.

This clonotype was counted at least ten times. The J gene is TRBJ1-2, the V gene TRBV5-1; the D gene is possibly TRBD1 (5 bases). CDR3 length: 14 residues. Germline lookup yields CDR1 SGHRS and CDR2 YFSETQ. V was shortened by 3 bases and J by 4 bases, with 13 bases between the two germline ends. The CDR3 is CASSSGTDLYGYTF. CDR3 in DNA: TGCGCCAGCAGCTCGGGGACGGATCTCTATGGCTACACCTTC.

This clonotype was counted only a few times. The chain has TRBV20-1 and TRBJ1-1; 7 bases fit TRBD1. The V and J ends lost 4 bases and 3 bases, in that order; junction bases with no gene match: 8. The germline V gene encodes CDR1 DFQATT and CDR2 SNEGSKA (reference sequence). This CDR3 spans 14 amino acids. For the CDR3, the DNA is TGCAGTGCTAAAGGGGCGCAGGGGGACACTGAAGCTTTCTTT. This gives the protein CSAKGAQGDTEAFF.

This clonotype was seen a few times. One end of the junction varies from germline; a read error may be responsible. V and J are TRBV7-2 and TRBJ1-2; the D is unclear. The length of the CDR3 is 13 residues. Looked up from germline, CDR1 is SGHTA and CDR2 is FQGNSA. CDR3 sequence reads: CASSLAAYYGDTF. CDR3 nucleotide sequence: TGTGCCAGCAGCTTAGCAGCGTATTATGGCGACACCTTC.

Comment on this clonotype: A single base separates this from a much larger clone, so it may be a read error. This chain links TRBV5-6 with TRBJ1-2; the D is unclear. The CDR3 has 12 amino acids. CDR1 is SGHDT, CDR2 YYEEEE, per germline. The CDR3 DNA reads as TGTGCCAGCAGCGGGTTTAACTTTGGCTACACCTTC. This translates into CASSGFNFGYTF.

In nucleotides, the CDR3 is TGCAGCGTTAAGGTCGGGGGGGATCATCAGCCCCAGCATTTT. It specifies CSVKVGGDHQPQHF. The chain employs TRBV29-1 and TRBJ1-5, with a tentative D call TRBD1 (5 bases). This CDR3 comprises 14 residues. V gave up 5 bases and J gave up 5 bases, with 16 bases separating them. The germline gives CDR1 SQVTM, CDR2 ANQGSEA.

This clonotype was seen repeatedly, ten times or more. V usage is TRBV20-1 and J usage is TRBJ2-4; D unresolved. The ends were cut back, 5 bases at V and 5 bases at J, with 10 bases in the middle. The germline CDR1 and CDR2 sequences are DFQATT and SNEGSKA (reference sequence). The CDR3 covers 12 residues. CDR3 loop: CSASATQNIQYF. As DNA, the CDR3 is TGCAGTGCTTCAGCTACCCAAAACATTCAGTACTTC.

This clonotype was counted many times. The CDR3 sequence: CASSLGQGNGNIQYF. The CDR3 DNA reads as TGTGCCAGCAGTTTGGGGCAAGGAAATGGGAACATTCAGTACTTC. The V and J genes are TRBV28 and TRBJ2-4; possible D gene TRBD1, 5 bases. From germline, CDR1 is MDHEN and CDR2 SYDVKM. Trimming left V 3 bases short and J 7 bases short, with 16 bases between. CDR3 size: 15 residues.